Each of the 27 T cell receptor beta chains below was sequenced from the same sample in a study of blood T cells in healthy people across ages. Using a J-beta primer mix together with a sample-barcoded 5' primer, a second PCR was run for roughly 7 to 12 cycles. Using its own MiXCR run on the 5' RACE reads, TCRdb lists one record per CDR3 protein. There are under 2 million distinct CDR3 sequences in the sample; roughly 32% occur only once, and about 11% lies in the top ten. Input material: blood. Receptors were obtained from a woman in her 30s in good health.

As concerns this clonotype: Sequence at one end of the junction differs from germline and may be a read error. This chain links TRBV6-5 with TRBJ2-7; D is undetermined. The CDR3 runs to 11 residues. Germline CDR1 reads MNHEY; CDR2 reads SVGAGI. The CDR3 loop reads CSSSYGDEQYF. Written as DNA, the CDR3 is TGTTCCAGCAGTTACGGCGACGAGCAGTACTTC.

This clonotype was counted between two and nine times. One junction end does not reproduce the germline sequence, and a read error may be involved. The rearrangement links TRBV11-2 to TRBJ2-1; no reliable D call. The CDR3 is made up of 13 amino acids. CDR1 and CDR2 from the germline V gene are SGHAT and FQNNGV. This CDR3 reads CTSPKYSYNEQFF. In DNA form, the CDR3 reads TGTACCAGCCCTAAATATTCCTACAATGAGCAGTTCTTC. The complete variable domain, with remaining parts taken from reference TRBV11-2 and TRBJ2-1, reads EAGVAQSPRYKIIEKRQSVAFWCNPISGHATLYWYQQILGQGPKLLIQFQNNGVVDDSQLPKDRFSAERLKGVDSTLKIQPAKLEDSAVYLCTSPKYSYNEQFFGPGTRLTVL.

This chain uses TRBV27 with TRBJ2-4; D is unresolved. The better agreement between TRBJ2-7 and the DNA end casts doubt on the J call. This CDR3 is 14 amino acids long. Looked up from germline, CDR1 is MNHEY and CDR2 is SMNVEV (reference sequence). CDR3 sequence: CASSLRLDSYEQYF. The CDR3 DNA reads as TGTGCCAGCAGTTTAAGGCTAGACTCCTACGAGCAGTACTTC.

The chain carries TRBV4-1 and TRBJ2-7; the D gene is possibly TRBD2 (6 bases). Germline V gives CDR1 MGHRA, CDR2 YSYEKL. CDR3 size: 15 residues. Deletions cut 2 bases from V and 3 bases from J, with 14 bases between. As DNA, the CDR3 is TGCGCCAGCAGCCAATGGAGGGAGCAGAGCTACGAGCAGTACTTC. Residues: CASSQWREQSYEQYF.

The CDR3: CASSTLQTTRFYGYTF. DNA for the CDR3: TGTGCCAGCAGTACCCTTCAAACTACCCGATTCTATGGCTACACCTTC. The chain employs TRBV12-3 or TRBV12-4 and TRBJ1-2; no definite D call. The CDR3 is made up of 16 amino acids. V was shortened by 5 bases and J by 4 bases, with 20 bases between the two germline ends.

A note on this clonotype: The junction and the germline gene differ at one end; a read error may be behind it. The chain joins TRBV9 to TRBJ1-2; D remains unclear. The CDR3 consists of 12 residues. CDR1 SGDLS and CDR2 YYNGEE come from the germline V gene. CDR3 region: CAGRNAGYGYTF. CDR3 DNA sequence: TGTGCCGGCAGAAACGCTGGATATGGCTACACCTTC.

This clonotype was observed a handful of times. The CDR3 sequence is CATSSGISYEQYF. The CDR3 coding sequence is TGTGCCACCAGTTCCGGGATCTCCTACGAGCAGTACTTC. This chain joins TRBV24-1 and TRBJ2-7; the D gene is possibly TRBD2 (5 bases). Germline V gene sequence: CDR1 KGHDR, CDR2 SFDVKD. The V and J ends lost 6 bases and 0 bases respectively, with 8 bases between them. The CDR3 runs to 13 residues.

The rearrangement joins TRBV11-1 to TRBJ1-2; D might be TRBD1 (5 bases). The CDR3 covers 14 residues. The V gene's germline CDR1 is SGHAT and CDR2 FQDESV (reference sequence). Trimming took 5 bases from V and 6 from J, leaving 16 bases between them. The CDR3 DNA is TGTGCCAGCAGCGCGGGACGGGCAAGGAATGGCTACACCTTC. It encodes CASSAGRARNGYTF.

V gene TRBV28 combines with J gene TRBJ2-3, with D perhaps TRBD2 (6 bases). The CDR3 runs to 15 residues. Per germline, CDR1 MDHEN and CDR2 SYDVKM. V was clipped by 2 bases and J by 0 bases, with 9 bases between them. Written as DNA, the CDR3 is TGTGCCAGCAGTTTACTAGCGTTTAGCACAGATACGCAGTATTTT. As protein: CASSLLAFSTDTQYF.

In this sample, this clonotype turned up a few times. J is TRBJ2-3 and V is TRBV12-2; whether TRBD1, the table's D call, matches the DNA was not checked. TRBV12-2 is noted as a pseudogene. The CDR3 runs to 18 residues. The CDR3 is CASRFSDPGRGSLDTQYF. DNA for the CDR3: TGTGCAAGTCGCTTTAGCGATCCGGGACGCGGTTCTCTAGATACGCAGTATTTT.

This clonotype has more than one count but fewer than ten. CDR3 in amino acids: CASSQDRQFGNIQYF. The CDR3 DNA reads as TGCGCCAGCAGCCAAGACCGCCAATTCGGGAACATTCAGTACTTC. This rearrangement joins TRBV4-1 to TRBJ2-4; D gene unclear. Per the germline V gene, CDR1 is MGHRA and CDR2 is YSYEKL. This CDR3 region has 15 residues. Trimming took 0 bases from V and 7 from J, leaving 13 bases between them.

The chain is built from TRBV30 and TRBJ2-7; D gene ambiguous. CDR1 and CDR2 from the germline V gene are GTSNPN and SVGIG (reference sequence). The ends were cut back, 4 bases at V and 6 bases at J, with 16 bases in the middle. The length of the CDR3 is 13 residues. CDR3 coding DNA: TGTGCCTGGAAAGCCTTGTACGGAAGCGAGCAGTACTTC. Translated: CAWKALYGSEQYF.

This clonotype has only one observation. The V gene is TRBV9, the J gene TRBJ1-4; D uncertain. Trimming pared 0 bases from V and 8 bases from J, leaving 5 bases between. The CDR3 is 12 amino acids. Germline V CDR1 and CDR2: SGDLS, YYNGEE. CDR3 coding DNA: TGTGCCAGCAGCGTAGGGTCCGAAAAACTGTTTTTT. Protein sequence: CASSVGSEKLFF.

The V gene is TRBV4-2, the J gene TRBJ2-3, with D unclear. V gave up 4 bases and J gave up 0 bases, with 14 bases separating them. The germline V gene encodes CDR1 LGHNA and CDR2 YNFKEQ. CDR3 length: 16 residues. This CDR3 is CASSPTRGPSTDTQYF. CDR3 coding DNA: TGTGCCAGCAGCCCTACCCGCGGCCCGAGCACAGATACGCAGTATTTT.

In this sample, this clonotype turned up a few times. The chain couples TRBV7-9 to TRBJ1-1; no reliable D call. The CDR3 loop spans 12 amino acids. CDR1 is SEHNR, CDR2 FQNEAQ, per germline (reference sequence). V was pared by 5 bases and J by 5 bases, with 9 bases between. The CDR3 is CASSPPMTEAFF. The CDR3 region has the DNA TGTGCCAGCAGCCCCCCTATGACTGAAGCTTTCTTT.

This clonotype was observed a single time. The chain carries TRBV7-2 and TRBJ1-2, with 12 nucleotides matching TRBD1. V lost 1 base to trimming and J lost 7 bases; unmatched junction nucleotides: 7. Germline CDR1 SGHTA, CDR2 FQGNSA. There are 16 residues in the CDR3. DNA for the CDR3: TGTGCCAGCAGCTTAGGGGGGACAGGGGGCCAGGGTGGCTACACCTTC. Its protein is CASSLGGTGGQGGYTF.

This chain links TRBV9 with TRBJ2-1; perhaps TRBD2 as D (6 bases). Trimming stripped 3 bases from V and 6 bases from J, with 16 bases between. This CDR3 comprises 15 residues. The V gene's germline CDR1 is SGDLS and CDR2 YYNGEE. The CDR3 protein is CASSATGTYTNEQFF. The DNA for the CDR3 is TGTGCCAGCAGCGCTACCGGGACTTACACCAATGAGCAGTTCTTC.

As to this clonotype: This may be a read error: a much more frequent sequence differs by one nucleotide. This chain connects TRBV10-3 to TRBJ2-5, with TRBD1 as a possible D gene (6 bases). This CDR3 region has 13 residues. The V gene lost 10 bases and the J gene lost 5 bases, with 17 bases spanning the gap. Germline V gene sequence: CDR1 ENHRY, CDR2 SYGVKD. The CDR3 protein is CATRRGGEETQYF. CDR3 bases: TGTGCCACCAGACGAGGGGGAGAGGAGACCCAGTACTTC.

The chain links TRBV25-1 to TRBJ1-1; D remains ambiguous. V was pared by 1 base and J by 8 bases, with 14 bases between. CDR3 size: 14 residues. Germline CDR1 and CDR2: MGHDK and SYGVNS. The CDR3 nucleotides read TGTGCCAGCAGTGAATTAGGTGGCAGGCAAGAAGCTTTCTTT. Protein sequence: CASSELGGRQEAFF.

This clonotype was seen a handful of times. The rearrangement uses TRBV6-1 and TRBJ2-2; D is unresolved. V gave up 6 bases and J gave up 3 bases, with 8 bases separating them. Germline values: CDR1 MNHNS, CDR2 SASEGT. CDR3 length: 13 amino acids. CDR3 in DNA: TGTGCCAGCAGCGCAAGTCACACCGGGGAGCTGTTTTTT. It specifies CASSASHTGELFF.

Of note for this clonotype: Possible read error: a much larger clone is one base away. The gene calls are TRBV29-1 and TRBJ2-1, with 7 bases identical to TRBD1. Per germline, CDR1 SQVTM and CDR2 ANQGSEA. The CDR3 runs to 13 residues. With V trimmed by 6 bases and J by 6 bases, 8 bases remained unmatched. The CDR3 is CSVRDRVSNEQFF. CDR3 nucleotide sequence: TGCAGCGTCCGCGACAGGGTCAGCAATGAGCAGTTCTTC.

There are a few counts of this clonotype. A read error may account for a junction end that differs from germline. This rearrangement joins TRBV7-2 to TRBJ2-1, with D tentatively TRBD2 (6 bases). Per germline, CDR1 SGHTA and CDR2 FQGNSA. The CDR3 extends over 14 amino acids. The CDR3 loop reads CASSKLASYNEQFF. The DNA of the CDR3 is TGCGCCAGCAGCAAACTAGCCTCCTACAATGAGCAGTTCTTC. Full variable domain (remainder filled in from reference TRBV7-2 and TRBJ2-1): GAGVSQSPSNKVTEKGKDVELRCDPISGHTALYWYRQSLGQGLEFLIYFQGNSAPDKSGLPSDRFSAERTGGSVSTLTIQRTQQEDSAVYLCASSKLASYNEQFFGPGTRLTVL.

On this clonotype: Relative to the germline gene, one junction end is altered; a read error may explain this. CDR3 DNA sequence: TGTGCCAGCAGTGCCTCGGAGTACAATGAGCAGTGCTTC. This sequence encodes CASSASEYNEQCF. This chain links TRBV2 with TRBJ2-1; no reliable D call. Looked up from germline, CDR1 is SNHLY and CDR2 is FYNNEI. CDR3 length equals 13 residues.

This clonotype was found once. This chain connects TRBV11-1 to TRBJ2-1; D is unclear. CDR1 and CDR2 (germline): SGHAT, FQDESV (reference sequence). The CDR3 sequence is 13 residues long. Trimming took off 5 bases at V and 6 bases at J, with 11 bases between the two ends. The CDR3 bases are TGTGCCAGCAGCCTCGGCCATGCCAATGAGCAGTTCTTC. Translated, it gives CASSLGHANEQFF.

The chain employs TRBV20-1 and TRBJ1-2, with D possibly being TRBD1 (5 bases). Looked up from germline, CDR1 is DFQATT and CDR2 is SNEGSKA (reference sequence). Trimming left V 4 bases short and J 2 bases short, with 11 bases between. The CDR3 totals 13 residues. As DNA, the CDR3 is TGCAGTGCTACCTCGACAGTAAACTATGGCTACACCTTC. Translation gives CSATSTVNYGYTF.

The V and J genes are TRBV7-8 and TRBJ1-4, with TRBD1 as a possible D gene (5 bases). V dropped 1 base and J dropped 0 bases, with 12 bases sitting between them. Germline V gene lookup returns CDR1 SGHVS and CDR2 FQNEAQ. The CDR3 length is 17 residues. This CDR3 reads CASSLVVREATNEKLFF. Here the CDR3 DNA reads TGTGCCAGCAGCTTAGTTGTCAGGGAGGCAACTAATGAAAAACTGTTTTTT.

CDR3 sequence (DNA): TGTGCCAGCAGCTTGGGGGGTTCCTCGGGACCAACCCAAGAGACCCAGTACTTC. Its translation is CASSLGGSSGPTQETQYF. The rearrangement joins TRBV27 to TRBJ2-5; tentative D call: TRBD2 (6 bases). From germline, CDR1 is MNHEY and CDR2 SMNVEV (reference sequence). Trimming removed 6 bases at V and 1 base at J, with 24 bases between. This CDR3 is built from 18 residues.